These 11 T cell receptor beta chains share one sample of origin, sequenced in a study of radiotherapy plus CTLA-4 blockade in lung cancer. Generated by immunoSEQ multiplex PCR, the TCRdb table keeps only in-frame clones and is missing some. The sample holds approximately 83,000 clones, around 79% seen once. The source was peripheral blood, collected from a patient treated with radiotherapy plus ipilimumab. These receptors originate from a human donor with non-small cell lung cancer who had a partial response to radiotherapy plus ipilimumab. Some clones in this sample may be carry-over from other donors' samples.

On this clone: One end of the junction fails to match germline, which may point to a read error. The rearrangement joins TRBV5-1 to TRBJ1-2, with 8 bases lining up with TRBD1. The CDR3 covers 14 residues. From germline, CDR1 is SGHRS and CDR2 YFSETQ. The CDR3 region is CASNPTGGGYGYTF. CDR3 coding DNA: TGTGCCAGCAATCCCACAGGGGGAGGGTATGGCTACACCTTC.

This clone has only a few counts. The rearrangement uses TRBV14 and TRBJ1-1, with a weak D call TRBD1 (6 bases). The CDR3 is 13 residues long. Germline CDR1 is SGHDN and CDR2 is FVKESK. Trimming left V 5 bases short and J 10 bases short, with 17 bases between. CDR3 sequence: CASSKGHQLTAFF. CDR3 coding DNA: TGTGCCAGCAGCAAGGGACACCAATTAACAGCTTTCTTT.

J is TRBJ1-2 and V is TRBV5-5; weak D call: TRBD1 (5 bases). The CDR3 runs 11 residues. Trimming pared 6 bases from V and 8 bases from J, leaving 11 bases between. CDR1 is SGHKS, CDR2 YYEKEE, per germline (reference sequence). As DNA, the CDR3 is TGTGCCAGCACCCGGGACTTCGGCTACACCTTC. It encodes CASTRDFGYTF.

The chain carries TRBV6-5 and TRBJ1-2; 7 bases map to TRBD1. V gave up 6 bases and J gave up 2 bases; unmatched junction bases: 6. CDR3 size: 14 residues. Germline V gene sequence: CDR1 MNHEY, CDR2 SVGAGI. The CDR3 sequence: CASSWGQNNYGYTF. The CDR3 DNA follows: TGTGCCAGCAGCTGGGGACAGAACAACTATGGCTACACCTTC.

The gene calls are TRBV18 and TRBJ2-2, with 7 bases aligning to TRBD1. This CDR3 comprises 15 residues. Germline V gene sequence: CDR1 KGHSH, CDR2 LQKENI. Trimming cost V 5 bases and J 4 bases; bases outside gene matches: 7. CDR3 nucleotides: TGTGCCAGCTCATCGAACAGGGGTGGCACCGGGGAGCTGTTTTTT. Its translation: CASSSNRGGTGELFF.

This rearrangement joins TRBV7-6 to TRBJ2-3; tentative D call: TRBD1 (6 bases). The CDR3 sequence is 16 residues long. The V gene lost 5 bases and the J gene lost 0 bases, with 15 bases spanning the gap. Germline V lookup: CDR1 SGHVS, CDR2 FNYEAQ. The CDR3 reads CASSPLGAVSTDTQYF. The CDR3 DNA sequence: TGTGCCAGCAGCCCCCTGGGGGCGGTTAGCACAGATACGCAGTATTTT.

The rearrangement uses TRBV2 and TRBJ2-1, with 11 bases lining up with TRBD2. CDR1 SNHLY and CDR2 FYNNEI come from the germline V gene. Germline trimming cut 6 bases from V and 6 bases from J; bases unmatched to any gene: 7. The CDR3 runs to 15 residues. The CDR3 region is CASRILAGGPNEQFF. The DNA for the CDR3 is TGTGCCAGCAGGATTCTAGCGGGAGGCCCCAATGAGCAGTTCTTC.

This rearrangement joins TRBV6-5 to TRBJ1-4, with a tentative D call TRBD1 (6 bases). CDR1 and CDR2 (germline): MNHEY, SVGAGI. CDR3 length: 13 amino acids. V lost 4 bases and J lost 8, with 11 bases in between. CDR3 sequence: CASSSPGQEKLFF. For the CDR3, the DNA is TGTGCCAGCAGTTCCCCGGGACAAGAAAAACTGTTTTTT.

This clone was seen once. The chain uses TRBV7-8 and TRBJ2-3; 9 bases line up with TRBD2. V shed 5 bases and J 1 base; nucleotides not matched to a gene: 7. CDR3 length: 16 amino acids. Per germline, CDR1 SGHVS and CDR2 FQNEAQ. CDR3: CASSLRLAEGTDTQYF. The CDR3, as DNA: TGTGCCAGCAGCCTTAGACTAGCGGAGGGCACAGATACGCAGTATTTT.

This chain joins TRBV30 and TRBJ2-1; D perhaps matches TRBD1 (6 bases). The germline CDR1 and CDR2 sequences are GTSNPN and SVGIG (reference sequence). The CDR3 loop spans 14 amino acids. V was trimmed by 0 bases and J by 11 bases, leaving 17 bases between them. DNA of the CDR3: TGTGCCTGGAGTGTTATTGTGGGGCAGGGGAAGCAGTTCTTC. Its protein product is CAWSVIVGQGKQFF.

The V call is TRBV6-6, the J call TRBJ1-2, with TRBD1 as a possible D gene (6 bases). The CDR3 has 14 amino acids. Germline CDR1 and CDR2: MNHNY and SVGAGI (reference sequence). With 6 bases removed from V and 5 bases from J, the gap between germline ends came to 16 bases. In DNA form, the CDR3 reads TGTGCCAGCAGCCCGACGGGGCAGGGGTATGGCTACACCTTC. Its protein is CASSPTGQGYGYTF.